These 5 T cell receptor beta chains came from one sample sequenced in a study of OX40 agonist ivuxolimab in advanced cancers. Only in-frame clones appear in the TCRdb table, and some are missing; sequencing was by immunoSEQ multiplex PCR. Of approximately 70,000 clones in the sample, more than 75% were seen once. The sample here was CD4+ or CD8+ T cells sorted from blood, taken in a trial of the OX40 agonist ivuxolimab. The receptors were gathered from an adult with an advanced solid tumor such as melanoma, head and neck, liver or kidney cancer.

The genes are TRBV15 and TRBJ2-6; TRBD1 might be the D (6 bases). Trimming pared 1 base from V and 0 bases from J, leaving 10 bases between. CDR3 length: 17 amino acids. The V gene's germline CDR1 is LNHNV and CDR2 YYDKDF (reference sequence). The CDR3 bases are TGTGCCACCAGCAGAGGTACAGGGAGCTCTGGGGCCAACGTCCTGACTTTC. Encoded protein: CATSRGTGSSGANVLTF. The full variable domain, rest sourced from reference TRBV15 and TRBJ2-6, is DAMVIQNPRYQVTQFGKPVTLSCSQTLNHNVMYWYQQKSSQAPKLLFHYYDKDFNNEADTPDNFQSRRPNTSFCFLDIRSPGLGDTAMYLCATSRGTGSSGANVLTFGAGSRLTVL.

This clone occurred a few times. The chain joins TRBV4-1 to TRBJ2-7, with TRBD1 matching over 9 bases. From germline, CDR1 is MGHRA and CDR2 YSYEKL. With V trimmed by 3 bases and J by 4 bases, 4 bases remained unmatched. The CDR3 has 14 amino acids. CDR3 protein: CASSHGTGIYEQYF. CDR3 sequence (DNA): TGCGCCAGCAGCCATGGGACAGGGATATACGAGCAGTACTTC.

This rearrangement joins TRBV11-2 to TRBJ1-3, with TRBD1 identical over 10 bases. Germline values: CDR1 SGHAT, CDR2 FQNNGV. With 2 bases clipped from V and 11 bases from J, the junction kept 3 bases outside the gene matches. CDR3 length equals 13 residues. As DNA, the CDR3 is TGTGCCAGCAGCTTAACCGGGACAGGGGCCATATATTTT. As protein: CASSLTGTGAIYF.

This chain uses TRBV5-4 with TRBJ2-1; the D is unclear. The V and J ends lost 4 bases and 8 bases respectively, with 13 bases between them. The CDR3 runs to 13 residues. The germline V gene has CDR1 SGHNT and CDR2 YYREEE (reference sequence). The CDR3 sequence: CASSRQSGDEQFF. The CDR3 bases are TGTGCCAGCAGCCGCCAAAGTGGGGATGAGCAGTTCTTC.

V is TRBV7-2 and J is TRBJ2-1, with D unresolved. Germline CDR1 SGHTA, CDR2 FQGNSA. The V end lost 5 bases, the J end lost 5 bases, and 10 bases lay between the germline ends. The CDR3 sequence is 13 residues long. Here the CDR3 reads CASSRLADNEQFF. Written as DNA, the CDR3 is TGTGCCAGCAGCCGACTGGCCGACAATGAGCAGTTCTTC.